The count of the clone carrying this T cell receptor (beta chain) is one. The V and J ends lost 10 bases and 4 bases respectively, with 16 bases between them. This CDR3 spans 13 amino acids. The data were obtained in a study of blood T cell repertoires in COVID-19. Overall study context: COVID-19 samples collected from the United States, Italy and Spain covered acute and convalescent phases. The cDNA or gDNA used as material had been derived from T cells, B-cell-depleted T cells, or PBMCs.

As handled by the study authors: Reference gene primer amplification yielded estimated nucleated cell counts. The data were produced by immunoSEQ multiplex PCR, yet TCRdb's version contains in-frame clones alone and is incomplete. D and trimming come from the DNA, and the V and J calls and clone size come from that table. The sample includes about 200,000 clones, around 87% seen only once; the top ten take 0.62%. The V and J genes are TRBV12-3 or TRBV12-4 and TRBJ1-1; D is perhaps TRBD1 (5 bases). The TCR sequence derives from a man aged 45-65 years with acute or convalescent COVID-19. The sequenced sample was peripheral blood. The CDR3 reads CATSSGGGTEAFF. CDR3 bases: TGTGCCACATCAAGTGGGGGGGGCACTGAAGCTTTCTTT.